These 18 T cell receptor beta chains were sequenced from one sample in a study of T-cell memory formation after mild COVID-19. TCRdb passed the 5' RACE reads through MiXCR, listing each CDR3 protein once. The table has 250,000 to 350,000 distinct CDR3 sequences, roughly 17% seen once; the top ten hold about 23%. Input material: PBMCs or a T cell subset sorted from them (not recorded which). The receptor set was obtained from a young man who had mild COVID-19 (a few samples of this study predate the infection). Cell type and time point are not known.

This chain joins TRBV7-6 and TRBJ2-5; TRBD1 aligns across 8 bases. Germline values: CDR1 SGHVS, CDR2 FNYEAQ. The trim removed 8 bases at V and 5 bases at J, leaving 10 bases unmatched. The CDR3 loop spans 14 amino acids. CDR3 amino acids: CASPFRGLGETQYF. The CDR3 DNA sequence: TGTGCCAGCCCGTTCAGGGGGCTAGGGGAGACCCAGTACTTC.

The sample holds a few counts of this clonotype. This chain uses TRBV7-8 with TRBJ2-7; 7 positions agree with TRBD1. V lost 5 bases to trimming and J lost 5 bases; unmatched junction nucleotides: 12. CDR3 length: 15 amino acids. Germline CDR1 SGHVS, CDR2 FQNEAQ. DNA of the CDR3: TGTGCCAGCAGCCAGCTCCCGACAGGGTACCACGAGCAGTACGTC. It is translated as CASSQLPTGYHEQYV.

This clonotype was recorded a few times. This chain joins TRBV10-1 and TRBJ2-2, with D possibly TRBD1 on 6 matching bases. Trimming took 0 bases from V and 6 from J, leaving 17 bases between them. Germline V gene data show CDR1 as WNHNN and CDR2 as SYGVQD (reference sequence). This CDR3 is built from 17 residues. CDR3 coding DNA: TGCGCCAGCAGTGAGTCCGTGGGACAATCTCTCGCCGGGGAGCTGTTTTTT. It specifies CASSESVGQSLAGELFF.

This clonotype came up a few times. CDR3 nucleotides: TGCAGTGCCGGTCCGGGGCGGGAGACCCAGTACTTC. It is translated as CSAGPGRETQYF. This chain uses TRBV20-1 with TRBJ2-5; D could derive from TRBD1 or TRBD2 (5 bases each). CDR3 length: 12 amino acids. V was clipped by 6 bases and J by 5 bases, with 13 bases between them. The germline V gene has CDR1 DFQATT and CDR2 SNEGSKA (reference sequence).

This clonotype was detected only a few times. The chain couples TRBV19 to TRBJ2-3, with TRBD1 matching 7 bases. The trim removed 0 bases at V and 5 bases at J, leaving 5 bases unmatched. The CDR3 is 15 amino acids. Germline CDR1 and CDR2: LNHDA and SQIVND (reference sequence). The CDR3 bases are TGTGCCAGTAGTATAGAAGGGGGCCGGAAAGATACGCAGTATTTT. It specifies CASSIEGGRKDTQYF.

This chain connects TRBV5-1 to TRBJ2-5; TRBD1 agrees at 7 bases. CDR1 and CDR2 from the germline V gene are SGHRS and YFSETQ. V gave up 0 bases and J gave up 4 bases; unmatched junction bases: 9. The CDR3 sequence is 16 residues long. CDR3 coding DNA: TGCGCCAGCAGCTTGGTTTCAGGGGGATTAGGAGAGACCCAGTACTTC. This codes for CASSLVSGGLGETQYF.

The CDR3 spells CASSQVWAVSDTQYF. CDR3 DNA: TGCGCCAGCAGCCAAGTCTGGGCTGTCTCAGATACGCAGTATTTT. V and J are TRBV4-3 and TRBJ2-3; D not certain. Germline CDR1 LGHNA, CDR2 YSLEER. V shed 1 base and J shed 4 bases, with 12 bases lying between them. This CDR3 has 15 amino acids.

The chain has TRBV5-1 and TRBJ2-7; possibly TRBD2 for D (6 bases). Germline loops: CDR1 SGHRS, CDR2 YFSETQ. Trimming cost V 2 bases and J 2 bases, with 11 bases left between them. CDR3 length: 14 residues. This CDR3 reads CASSFFRGTYEQYF. In nucleotides, the CDR3 is TGCGCCAGCAGCTTCTTCCGGGGGACCTACGAGCAGTACTTC.

The chain has TRBV6-2 or TRBV6-3 and TRBJ2-2; 11 nucleotides agree with TRBD2. The CDR3 runs to 18 residues. Germline CDR1 MNHEY, CDR2 SVGEGT. V lost 6 bases and J lost 0; bases outside the gene matches: 9. This CDR3 reads CASSGGTSGASNTGELFF. The CDR3 nucleotides are TGTGCCAGCAGCGGCGGGACTAGCGGTGCCTCGAACACCGGGGAGCTGTTTTTT.

This sequence joins TRBV6-6 and TRBJ1-1; perhaps TRBD1 as D (5 bases). Trimming took off 2 bases at V and 2 bases at J, with 12 bases between the two ends. The V gene's germline CDR1 is MNHNY and CDR2 SVGAGI (reference sequence). This CDR3 is 15 amino acids long. The CDR3: CASSYGWGINTEAFF. CDR3 nucleotide sequence: TGTGCCAGCAGTTACGGTTGGGGGATAAACACTGAAGCTTTCTTT.

The CDR3 is CASSSKANEKLFF. CDR3 bases: TGTGCCAGCAGCTCGAAGGCTAATGAAAAACTGTTTTTT. This sequence joins TRBV7-6 and TRBJ1-4; D ambiguous. CDR1 SGHVS and CDR2 FNYEAQ come from the germline V gene. CDR3 length: 13 amino acids. V was trimmed by 4 bases and J by 3 bases, leaving 6 bases between them.

This clonotype turned up a few times. The chain has TRBV6-5 and TRBJ2-6, with D unresolved. This CDR3 comprises 13 residues. V lost 4 bases and J lost 4, with 5 bases in between. The germline CDR1 and CDR2 sequences are MNHEY and SVGAGI. The CDR3, as DNA: TGTGCCAGCAGTTCGCGGGGGGCCAACGTCCTGACTTTC. Translating gives CASSSRGANVLTF.

The chain combines TRBV29-1 with TRBJ1-2; TRBD1 is a possible D gene (5 bases). The CDR3 is 16 amino acids. V lost 5 bases and J lost 7, with 26 bases in between. Germline CDR1 reads SQVTM; CDR2 reads ANQGSEA. The CDR3 loop is CSVPVGGFASGSGYTF. In DNA form, the CDR3 reads TGCAGCGTTCCCGTCGGGGGGTTCGCCTCGGGAAGTGGCTACACCTTC.

The genes are TRBV4-1 and TRBJ1-1; 9 bases map to TRBD1. The CDR3 runs to 14 residues. Germline V gives CDR1 MGHRA, CDR2 YSYEKL. The junction had 2 bases not matched to a gene; V was cut back by 3 bases and J by 3 bases. CDR3 loop: CASSQYRGHTEAFF. In DNA, the CDR3 is TGCGCCAGCAGCCAGTACAGGGGGCACACTGAAGCTTTCTTT.

V is TRBV7-9 and J is TRBJ2-7; 10 nucleotides line up with TRBD1. CDR3 size: 15 residues. CDR1 is SEHNR and CDR2 is FQNEAQ in the germline V gene (reference sequence). V lost 5 bases to trimming and J lost 4 bases; unmatched junction nucleotides: 8. The CDR3 reads CASSLPGQGMYEQYF. In DNA form, the CDR3 reads TGTGCCAGCAGCCTACCGGGACAGGGGATGTACGAGCAGTACTTC. Combining the CDR3 with reference TRBV7-9 and TRBJ2-7 gives the whole variable domain DTGVSQNPRHKITKRGQNVTFRCDPISEHNRLYWYRQTLGQGPEFLTYFQNEAQLEKSRLLSDRFSAERPKGSFSTLEIQRTEQGDSAMYLCASSLPGQGMYEQYFGPGTRLTVT.

The gene calls are TRBV21-1 and TRBJ1-2. TRBV21-1 is shown as a pseudogene. CDR3 size: 13 residues. CDR3 sequence reads: CASSVHSNYGYTF. The CDR3 DNA sequence: TGTGCCAGCAGTGTACACAGCAACTATGGCTACACCTTC.

The chain links TRBV7-9 to TRBJ1-1; D remains unclear. CDR3 length: 16 amino acids. V gave up 1 base and J gave up 4 bases, with 16 bases separating them. Germline V gene sequence: CDR1 SEHNR, CDR2 FQNEAQ (reference sequence). The DNA for the CDR3 is TGTGCCAGCAGCTTAGGGCGATACGGGGTCGGCACTGAAGCTTTCTTT. This sequence encodes CASSLGRYGVGTEAFF.

The rearrangement links TRBV7-3 to TRBJ2-1; 9 nucleotides align to TRBD1. The CDR3 spans 15 residues. V lost 4 bases to trimming and J lost 7 bases; unmatched junction nucleotides: 8. Germline V gene lookup returns CDR1 SGHTA and CDR2 FQGTGA. The CDR3 DNA reads as TGTGCCAGCAGCTCGACAGGGGGTGCTACGAATGAGCAGTTCTTC. It specifies CASSSTGGATNEQFF.